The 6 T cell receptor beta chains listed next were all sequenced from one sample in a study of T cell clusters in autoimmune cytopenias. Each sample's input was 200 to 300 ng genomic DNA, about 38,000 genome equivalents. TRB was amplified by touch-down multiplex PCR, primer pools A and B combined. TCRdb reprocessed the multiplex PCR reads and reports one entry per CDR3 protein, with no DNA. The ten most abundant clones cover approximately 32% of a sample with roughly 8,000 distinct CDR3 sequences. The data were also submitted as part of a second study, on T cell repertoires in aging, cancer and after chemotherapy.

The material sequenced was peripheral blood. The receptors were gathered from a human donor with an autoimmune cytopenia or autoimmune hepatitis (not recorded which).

CDR3: CSAKRPTYGYTF. This chain connects TRBV20-1 to TRBJ1-2. This CDR3 is 12 amino acids long. The germline V gene encodes CDR1 DFQATT and CDR2 SNEGSKA (reference sequence).

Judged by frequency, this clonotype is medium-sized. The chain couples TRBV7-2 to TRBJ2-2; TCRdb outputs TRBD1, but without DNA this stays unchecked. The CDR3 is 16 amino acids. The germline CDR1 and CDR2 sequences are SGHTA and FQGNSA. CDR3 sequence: CASSPQDRRTTGELFF.

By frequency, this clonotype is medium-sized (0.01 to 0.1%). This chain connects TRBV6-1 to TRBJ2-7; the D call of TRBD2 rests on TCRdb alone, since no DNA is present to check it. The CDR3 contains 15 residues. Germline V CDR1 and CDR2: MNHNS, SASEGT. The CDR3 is CASSEPGQRTYEQYF.

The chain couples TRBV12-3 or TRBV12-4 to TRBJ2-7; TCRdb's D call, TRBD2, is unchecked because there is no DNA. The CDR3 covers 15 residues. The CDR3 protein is CASRTGLAGPYEQYF.

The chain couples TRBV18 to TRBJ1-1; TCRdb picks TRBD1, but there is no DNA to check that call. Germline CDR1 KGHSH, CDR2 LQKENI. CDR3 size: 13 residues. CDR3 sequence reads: CASSAGGNTEAFF.

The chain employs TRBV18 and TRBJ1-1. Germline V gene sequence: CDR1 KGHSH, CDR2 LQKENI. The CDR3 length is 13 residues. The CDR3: CASSPPTNTEAFF.